This is a list of T cell receptor beta chains from one sample in a study of graft-versus-host responses after intestinal transplantation. No antigen has been assigned to these receptors. TCRdb keeps only in-frame clones here, not all; method: immunoSEQ multiplex PCR. The table has some 120,000 clones, about 92% seen once; the top ten hold roughly 0.24%. Sample: unstimulated CD4+ T cells sorted from spleen or lymph node cells, taken before transplant. The receptor set was obtained from a human donor who was the organ donor for an intestinal transplant. CDR3s include the opening cysteine and the closing phenylalanine or tryptophan. D genes are given only for firm matches. Size tells how often a clone was seen (once, few, many) or the class of an expanded clone, and some rows leave it out.

CDR3 length	V gene	clone size	J gene	D gene	CDR3 protein	CDR3 DNA
11	TRBV6-5	NA	TRBJ2-7	NA	CASSEGQARYF	TGTGCCAGCAGTGAAGGGCAAGCAAGGTACTTC
13	TRBV30	once	TRBJ1-2	NA	CAWSTTGRYGYTF	TGTGCCTGGAGTACTACAGGCCGCTATGGCTACACCTTC
18	TRBV12-2	NA	TRBJ2-7	NA	CASRLGAERDDKSYEQYF	TGTGCAAGTCGCTTAGGGGCGGAGCGGGACGACAAATCCTACGAGCAGTACTTC
17	TRBV5-1	NA	TRBJ2-2	NA	CASSPGPQSTNTGELFF	TGCGCCAGCAGTCCGGGTCCCCAATCAACGAACACCGGGGAGCTGTTTTTT
14	TRBV5-4	NA	TRBJ2-1	NA	CASSRQLQDNEQFF	TGTGCCAGCAGTCGGCAGTTACAGGACAATGAGCAGTTCTTC
16	TRBV6-1	NA	TRBJ1-5	TRBD1	CASTEEGTGVPQPQHF	TGTGCCAGCACTGAAGAAGGGACAGGGGTCCCTCAGCCCCAGCATTTT
11	TRBV13	NA	TRBJ2-5	NA	CASSLQETQYF	TGTGCCAGCAGCCTCCAAGAGACCCAGTACTTC
13	TRBV5-1	NA	TRBJ1-5	TRBD1	CSSGGFTKEPQHF	TGCTCCTCAGGGGGCTTCACGAAAGAGCCCCAGCATTTT
16	TRBV5-1	NA	TRBJ2-1	TRBD2	CASSTFLAGGYNEQFF	TGCGCCAGCAGCACCTTTCTAGCGGGAGGTTACAATGAGCAGTTCTTC
13	TRBV7-9	NA	TRBJ1-1	NA	CASSLAGTDEAFF	TGTGCCAGCAGCTTAGCCGGGACGGATGAAGCTTTCTTT
15	TRBV5-6	few	TRBJ2-3	NA	CASSRTGGSTDTQYF	TGTGCCAGCAGTCGGACGGGCGGTAGCACAGATACGCAGTATTTT
18	TRBV9	NA	TRBJ1-4	NA	CASSDPRDSKETNEKLFF	TGTGCCAGCAGCGACCCCCGGGACTCAAAGGAAACTAATGAAAAACTGTTTTTT
16	TRBV28	NA	TRBJ2-3	TRBD2	CASSAPGTSSTDTQYF	TGTGCCAGCAGTGCCCCCGGGACTAGCAGCACAGATACGCAGTATTTT
16	TRBV5-6	NA	TRBJ2-3	NA	CASSSGPGLYTDTQYF	TGTGCCAGCAGCTCCGGGCCGGGACTCTACACAGATACGCAGTATTTT
14	TRBV7-9	NA	TRBJ2-2	NA	CASSLGALGGELFF	TGTGCCAGCAGCTTGGGAGCTCTCGGCGGGGAGCTGTTTTTT
15	TRBV5-6	NA	TRBJ2-1	NA	CASSLFVQDYNEQFF	TGTGCCAGCAGCTTGTTCGTCCAAGACTACAATGAGCAGTTCTTC
14	TRBV7-9	NA	TRBJ1-2	NA	CASSVQKENYGYTF	TGTGCCAGCAGCGTACAAAAGGAAAACTATGGCTACACCTTC
15	TRBV6-5	once	TRBJ2-1	NA	CASSPGLQTYNEQFF	TGTGCCAGCAGTCCGGGACTCCAAACCTACAATGAGCAGTTCTTC
14	TRBV6-1	NA	TRBJ2-1	TRBD2	CASSVTGLASWQFF	TGTGCCAGCAGTGTAACGGGACTAGCTTCTTGGCAGTTCTTC
15	TRBV15	once	TRBJ2-2	TRBD1	CATSTRGQGHGELFF	TGTGCCACCAGCACGAGGGGACAGGGGCACGGGGAGCTGTTTTTT
14	TRBV5-8	NA	TRBJ2-7	NA	CASSFLAGDYEQYF	TGTGCCAGCAGCTTTTTGGCAGGGGACTACGAGCAGTACTTC
14	TRBV9	NA	TRBJ1-2	NA	CASSGSRVAYGYTF	TGTGCCAGCAGCGGGTCGAGGGTGGCCTATGGCTACACCTTC
14	TRBV4-2	NA	TRBJ2-3	NA	CASRDGVNTDTQYF	TGTGCCAGCAGGGATGGAGTGAACACAGATACGCAGTATTTT
15	TRBV5-1	NA	TRBJ2-7	TRBD1	CASSTDRGSFYEQYF	TGCGCCAGCAGCACCGACAGGGGGTCTTTCTACGAGCAGTACTTC
14	TRBV7-9	NA	TRBJ2-3	NA	CASSFGVSTDTQYF	TGTGCCAGCAGCTTTGGAGTGAGCACAGATACGCAGTATTTT
15	TRBV7-8	NA	TRBJ2-7	TRBD2	CASSLLTSGPYEQYF	TGTGCCAGCAGCTTACTAACTAGCGGCCCCTACGAGCAGTACTTC
13	TRBV30	NA	TRBJ1-4	NA	CAWSVRTDEKLFF	TGTGCCTGGAGTGTACGAACAGATGAAAAACTGTTTTTT
15	TRBV5-1	NA	TRBJ2-7	NA	CASSLAWGNNYEQYF	TGCGCCAGCAGCTTGGCCTGGGGGAATAACTACGAGCAGTACTTC
15	TRBV7-8	once	TRBJ2-5	NA	CASSLKVSLQETQYF	TGTGCCAGCAGCCTAAAGGTTTCTCTCCAAGAGACCCAGTACTTC
14	TRBV6-5	NA	TRBJ1-4	NA	CASSSNGRYGKLFF	TGTGCCAGCAGTTCAAACGGCCGATATGGAAAACTGTTTTTT
16	TRBV7-3	NA	TRBJ1-1	TRBD1	CASSLTPTGGYTEAFF	TGTGCCAGCAGCTTAACTCCTACAGGGGGGTACACTGAAGCTTTCTTT
16	TRBV5-1	NA	TRBJ2-2	TRBD1	CASSLVWTGGTGELFF	TGCGCCAGCAGCTTGGTATGGACAGGGGGCACCGGGGAGCTGTTTTTT
12	TRBV11-3	NA	TRBJ1-1	NA	CASSSQGRRAFF	TGTGCCAGCAGCTCTCAGGGGCGGAGAGCTTTCTTT
15	TRBV11-2	few	TRBJ2-5	TRBD1	CASSPSGGQIETQYF	TGTGCCAGCAGCCCGAGTGGGGGACAGATAGAGACCCAGTACTTC
17	TRBV4-3	NA	TRBJ2-3	NA	CASSQDRMDRTADTQYF	TGCGCCAGCAGCCAAGATCGAATGGACAGAACGGCAGATACGCAGTATTTT
13	TRBV7-2	NA	TRBJ2-3	NA	CASSPQGTDTQYF	TGTGCCAGCAGCCCACAGGGAACAGATACGCAGTATTTT
13	TRBV5-1	NA	TRBJ2-1	NA	CASSLDPGGEQFF	TGCGCCAGCAGCTTGGATCCCGGAGGCGAGCAGTTCTTC
16	TRBV4-1	NA	TRBJ1-3	NA	CASSQVPGSSGNTIYF	TGCGCCAGCAGCCAAGTTCCAGGGAGCTCTGGAAACACCATATATTTT
16	TRBV7-2	NA	TRBJ1-5	NA	CASSLESGYSNQPQHF	TGTGCCAGCAGCTTAGAATCTGGATATAGCAATCAGCCCCAGCATTTT
16	TRBV4-1	NA	TRBJ1-2	TRBD1	CASSQGGDRGPYGYTF	TGCGCCAGCAGCCAAGGGGGGGACAGGGGTCCCTATGGCTACACCTTC
15	TRBV5-4	NA	TRBJ2-7	NA	CASRTEGAAFYEQYF	TGTGCCAGCAGAACCGAGGGAGCCGCTTTTTACGAGCAGTACTTC
15	TRBV2	NA	TRBJ1-2	TRBD1	CASRSRDRAGHGYTF	TGTGCCAGCAGAAGCCGGGACAGAGCGGGGCATGGCTACACCTTC
15	TRBV9	NA	TRBJ2-3	NA	CASSVAPGSTDTQYF	TGTGCCAGCAGCGTAGCCCCCGGGAGCACAGATACGCAGTATTTT
15	TRBV19	NA	TRBJ1-3	TRBD1	CASSQGQVSGNTIYF	TGTGCCAGTAGTCAAGGACAGGTCTCTGGAAACACCATATATTTT
15	TRBV11-2	NA	TRBJ2-3	TRBD1	CASSFDRGPTDTQYF	TGTGCCAGCAGCTTCGACAGGGGGCCCACAGATACGCAGTATTTT
13	TRBV29-1	NA	TRBJ1-2	NA	CSVEEGGAQGYTF	TGCAGCGTTGAAGAGGGGGGGGCGCAGGGCTACACCTTC